Following are 31 T cell receptor beta chains from one sample sequenced in a study of response to subunit inactivated influenza vaccine. TCRdb re-analysed the RT-PCR reads in MiXCR, keeping a single row per CDR3 protein. This table has about 570,000 distinct CDR3 sequences, around 10% appearing once. These same data were also listed under a study on T cells expressing NK-cell markers. This second study says: It was by 5'RACE template switching with UMIs that TCR beta cDNA was made.

The material sequenced was PBMCs from blood, taken on the day of vaccination. These receptors were collected from a man aged 50 to 60 who received an inactivated influenza vaccine.

This clonotype was seen a handful of times. This chain uses TRBV13 with TRBJ2-3, with 9 bases aligning to TRBD2. Germline V gene lookup returns CDR1 PRHDT and CDR2 FYEKMQ (reference sequence). The CDR3 runs to 16 residues. The trim removed 6 bases at V and 3 bases at J, leaving 10 bases unmatched. The CDR3 DNA is TGTGCCAGCAGGCTTCTAAGCGGGAGGTTTACAGATACGCAGTATTTT. It codes for CASRLLSGRFTDTQYF.

This clonotype was found a few times. The chain couples TRBV27 to TRBJ2-2; D is ambiguous. V was pared by 3 bases and J by 3 bases, with 8 bases between. The CDR3 loop spans 14 amino acids. In germline, CDR1 is MNHEY, CDR2 SMNVEV (reference sequence). CDR3 bases: TGTGCCAGCAGTTTCCCCGGGCACACCGGGGAGCTGTTTTTT. This codes for CASSFPGHTGELFF.

This clonotype was detected a few times. The chain couples TRBV7-9 to TRBJ1-4; D not resolved. V dropped 5 bases and J dropped 5 bases, with 12 bases sitting between them. This CDR3 is 14 amino acids long. Germline V CDR1 and CDR2: SEHNR, FQNEAQ (reference sequence). CDR3 sequence: CASSRADGNEKLFF. The CDR3 region has the DNA TGTGCCAGCAGCCGTGCTGACGGAAATGAAAAACTGTTTTTT.

V and J are TRBV30 and TRBJ2-1; D is unclear. V dropped 0 bases and J dropped 2 bases, with 11 bases sitting between them. The CDR3 sequence is 15 residues long. CDR1 and CDR2 (germline): GTSNPN, SVGIG (reference sequence). CDR3 in DNA: TGTGCCTGGAGTGTAGGGTATGGCACCTACAATGAGCAGTTCTTC. This translates into CAWSVGYGTYNEQFF.

The chain has TRBV12-3 or TRBV12-4 and TRBJ2-2; 8 bases are a match to TRBD1. After removal of 4 bases from V and 6 bases from J, the junction contained 7 bases not matched to a gene. The CDR3 runs 15 residues. The CDR3 reads CASSSQGASAGELFF. The CDR3 DNA reads as TGTGCCAGCAGTTCCCAGGGGGCGAGTGCCGGGGAGCTGTTTTTT.

The chain links TRBV24-1 to TRBJ2-3; 9 bases match TRBD1. Per germline, CDR1 KGHDR and CDR2 SFDVKD. Germline trimming cut 4 bases from V and 4 bases from J; bases unmatched to any gene: 8. The CDR3 totals 16 residues. The CDR3 DNA follows: TGTGCCACCAGTGAACCCGGGACAGGGAGTTCAGATACGCAGTATTTT. Protein product: CATSEPGTGSSDTQYF.

Ten or more counts support this clonotype. The chain carries TRBV4-3 and TRBJ1-6; 7 bases line up with TRBD1. The J segment lost 8 bases and the V segment lost 6 bases, leaving 10 bases of the junction unmatched. The CDR3 length is 15 residues. Germline V gene data show CDR1 as LGHNA and CDR2 as YSLEER. DNA of the CDR3: TGCGCCAGCAGACAGGATGCAGGGGGTTATTCACCCCTCCACTTT. Translated, it gives CASRQDAGGYSPLHF.

This clonotype was seen repeatedly, ten times or more. V and J are TRBV5-1 and TRBJ1-4; 9 bases are shared with TRBD1. The CDR3 has 14 amino acids. Trimming took 5 bases from V and 7 from J; bases not matched to a gene: 6. The germline V gene has CDR1 SGHRS and CDR2 YFSETQ. In DNA form, the CDR3 reads TGCGCCAGCAGTCTGGACAGGGGATCTGAAAAACTGTTTTTT. Translation gives CASSLDRGSEKLFF.

V is TRBV7-9 and J is TRBJ2-7; weak D call: TRBD2 (6 bases). CDR3 length equals 15 residues. Trimming removed 4 bases from V and 5 bases from J, with 18 bases in between. Germline CDR1 reads SEHNR; CDR2 reads FQNEAQ (reference sequence). CDR3 sequence reads: CASSSLPGDGHEQYF. CDR3 in DNA: TGTGCCAGCAGCTCCCTCCCGGGGGATGGCCACGAGCAGTACTTC. The variable domain in full, with the rest retrieved from reference TRBV7-9 and TRBJ2-7, is DTGVSQNPRHKITKRGQNVTFRCDPISEHNRLYWYRQTLGQGPEFLTYFQNEAQLEKSRLLSDRFSAERPKGSFSTLEIQRTEQGDSAMYLCASSSLPGDGHEQYFGPGTRLTVT.

This clonotype has only a few counts. This chain connects TRBV15 to TRBJ2-1, with 9 bases matching TRBD1. CDR1 and CDR2 (germline): LNHNV, YYDKDF (reference sequence). The CDR3 runs to 16 residues. The ends lost 0 bases at V and 8 bases at J; junction bases unmatched: 8. CDR3 region: CATSREGQGNLDEQFF. Here the CDR3 DNA reads TGTGCCACCAGCAGAGAGGGACAGGGTAATTTGGATGAGCAGTTCTTC.

The V call is TRBV4-3, the J call TRBJ1-1; TRBD1 matches 9 bases. The CDR3 contains 17 residues. V dropped 0 bases and J dropped 9; count of bases not matched to a gene: 14. The germline CDR1 and CDR2 sequences are LGHNA and YSLEER. CDR3 loop: CASSQDTLSGTGLQAFF. The CDR3 DNA is TGCGCCAGCAGCCAAGATACATTGTCGGGGACAGGGTTGCAAGCTTTCTTT.

The chain employs TRBV5-1 and TRBJ2-5, with TRBD2 matching over 11 bases. The CDR3 runs 16 residues. Unmatched junction bases numbered 8, after V lost 6 bases and J lost 1 base. Germline CDR1 SGHRS, CDR2 YFSETQ. The CDR3 protein is CASTFSGGAFQETQYF. The CDR3 region has the DNA TGCGCCAGCACCTTTAGCGGGGGGGCCTTCCAAGAGACCCAGTACTTC.

This clonotype was counted a single time. The chain is built from TRBV27 and TRBJ2-1, with D perhaps matching TRBD1 or TRBD2 (6 bases each). V was shortened by 6 bases and J by 16 bases, with 22 bases between the two germline ends. This CDR3 spans 13 amino acids. Germline CDR1 and CDR2: MNHEY and SMNVEV (reference sequence). The CDR3 loop reads CASSPPGGGGHFF. CDR3 nucleotide sequence: TGTGCCAGCAGCCCCCCAGGAGGTGGGGGGCACTTCTTC.

The chain couples TRBV28 to TRBJ2-1; D call uncertain. V was clipped by 2 bases and J by 6 bases, with 11 bases between them. CDR3 length: 14 amino acids. Germline CDR1 is MDHEN and CDR2 is SYDVKM. CDR3 in DNA: TGTGCCAGCAGTTTAAGCTCAGTTGGCAATGAGCAGTTCTTC. Translating it yields CASSLSSVGNEQFF.

The CDR3 nucleotides are TGTGCCAGCAGAGAGACTTGGAACACCGGGGAGCTGTTTTTT. This encodes CASRETWNTGELFF. This chain links TRBV6-4 with TRBJ2-2; no definite D call. Germline loops: CDR1 MRHNA, CDR2 SNTAGT. Trimming removed 6 bases from V and 1 base from J, with 9 bases in between. The CDR3 extends over 14 amino acids.

This clonotype has a handful of counts. The chain uses TRBV2 and TRBJ2-1, with a weak D call TRBD1 (5 bases). Germline V gene lookup returns CDR1 SNHLY and CDR2 FYNNEI. Trimming cost V 11 bases and J 3 bases, with 17 bases left between them. The CDR3 totals 14 residues. CDR3 DNA sequence: TGTGCCCTTATGGTGGCAGGGCGCTACAATGAGCAGTTCTTC. This gives the protein CALMVAGRYNEQFF.

The table lists this clonotype with a few counts. The rearrangement uses TRBV29-1 and TRBJ2-1; tentatively, D is TRBD1 or TRBD2 (5 bases each). Germline CDR1 reads SQVTM; CDR2 reads ANQGSEA. Trimming removed 3 bases from V and 5 bases from J, with 14 bases in between. This CDR3 contains 14 residues. CDR3 protein: CSVETGQGNNEQFF. In DNA, the CDR3 is TGCAGCGTTGAGACGGGGCAGGGCAACAATGAGCAGTTCTTC.

In this sample, this clonotype turned up a few times. The chain has TRBV30 and TRBJ2-1; perhaps TRBD1 as D (6 bases). With 0 bases removed from V and 3 bases from J, the gap between germline ends came to 6 bases. This CDR3 has 13 residues. Germline CDR1 is GTSNPN and CDR2 is SVGIG (reference sequence). CDR3 nucleotide sequence: TGTGCCTGGAGTGTAGGGGGCTACAATGAGCAGTTCTTC. It yields the protein CAWSVGGYNEQFF.

This rearrangement joins TRBV6-2 or TRBV6-3 to TRBJ2-3, with TRBD2 matching over 8 bases. The germline V gene has CDR1 MNHEY and CDR2 SVGEGT. Losses at the gene ends were 7 bases for V and 0 bases for J; bases not matched to a gene: 6. This CDR3 spans 15 amino acids. CDR3 in DNA: TGTGCCAGCACTATAGCGGGACTTAGCACAGATACGCAGTATTTT. This gives the protein CASTIAGLSTDTQYF.

This clonotype was seen more than once but under ten times. The V and J genes are TRBV7-2 and TRBJ2-5; TRBD1 matches at 8 bases. Per the germline V gene, CDR1 is SGHTA and CDR2 is FQGNSA. V lost 7 bases and J lost 5; bases outside the gene matches: 9. The CDR3 spans 14 residues. CDR3 sequence (DNA): TGTGCCAGCACTGCGACAGGGGTAATCGAGACCCAGTACTTC. It yields the protein CASTATGVIETQYF.

This clonotype has more than one count but fewer than ten. The genes are TRBV11-1 and TRBJ2-2, with D perhaps matching TRBD1 (5 bases). Germline V CDR1 and CDR2: SGHAT, FQDESV (reference sequence). The V end lost 3 bases, the J end lost 0 bases, and 17 bases lay between the germline ends. CDR3 length: 18 residues. The CDR3 spells CASSFLGARGANTGELFF. The CDR3 bases are TGTGCCAGCAGCTTTTTAGGCGCAAGGGGCGCGAACACCGGGGAGCTGTTTTTT.

V usage is TRBV24-1 and J usage is TRBJ2-1, with TRBD2 identical over 10 bases. This CDR3 has 16 residues. Germline CDR1 KGHDR, CDR2 SFDVKD. Unmatched junction bases numbered 2, after V lost 4 bases and J lost 0 bases. CDR3 region: CATSEASGSSYNEQFF. As DNA, the CDR3 is TGTGCCACCAGTGAAGCTAGCGGGAGCTCCTACAATGAGCAGTTCTTC.

This clonotype was counted a few times. The chain has TRBV15 and TRBJ1-1; D remains ambiguous. Germline V gene lookup returns CDR1 LNHNV and CDR2 YYDKDF (reference sequence). The CDR3 consists of 13 residues. V lost 5 bases and J lost 4, with 11 bases in between. The CDR3 sequence is CATSGAGGTEAFF. In DNA, the CDR3 is TGTGCCACCAGCGGTGCAGGTGGCACTGAAGCTTTCTTT.

This clonotype was observed at least ten times. The genes are TRBV28 and TRBJ2-1; 8 nucleotides align to TRBD2. CDR3 size: 15 residues. Germline V gene sequence: CDR1 MDHEN, CDR2 SYDVKM. V shed 9 bases and J 6 bases; nucleotides not matched to a gene: 13. The CDR3 reads CASGFREGLSNEQFF. The CDR3 DNA reads TGTGCCAGTGGGTTCCGGGAGGGTCTTAGCAATGAGCAGTTCTTC.

This clonotype was detected ten times or more. J is TRBJ2-1 and V is TRBV20-1; 7 nucleotides line up with TRBD1. With V trimmed by 0 bases and J by 4 bases, 9 bases remained unmatched. Germline V gives CDR1 DFQATT, CDR2 SNEGSKA (reference sequence). CDR3 length equals 16 residues. The CDR3 region is CSARDLDRPPYNEQFF. CDR3 nucleotides: TGCAGTGCTAGAGATTTGGACAGGCCGCCTTACAATGAGCAGTTCTTC.

This clonotype was detected only a few times. The chain's CDR3 is CASSLDTSLMMPYF. As DNA, the CDR3 is TGCGCCAGCAGCTTGGACACGTCTCTTATGATGCCGTACTTC. The chain carries TRBV5-1 and TRBJ2-7; D is ambiguous. CDR1 is SGHRS, CDR2 YFSETQ, per germline. CDR3 length: 14 residues. Trimming took off 0 bases at V and 12 bases at J, with 19 bases between the two ends.

This clonotype was seen only a few times. This chain connects TRBV6-1 to TRBJ1-1, with 8 bases aligning to TRBD1. Germline CDR1 reads MNHNS; CDR2 reads SASEGT. This CDR3 region has 15 residues. V gave up 6 bases and J gave up 3 bases; unmatched junction bases: 9. CDR3 in DNA: TGTGCCAGCAGGGCGACAGGGGATGATGACACTGAAGCTTTCTTT. This codes for CASRATGDDDTEAFF.

The J gene is TRBJ2-7, the V gene TRBV12-3 or TRBV12-4; no reliable D call. V was cut by 0 bases and J by 4 bases, with 10 bases left in between. This CDR3 spans 14 amino acids. CDR3 region: CASSLARSRYEQYF. Here the CDR3 DNA reads TGTGCCAGCAGTTTAGCTAGAAGCCGTTACGAGCAGTACTTC.

The chain couples TRBV7-2 to TRBJ2-7, with 8 bases that match TRBD2. The CDR3 length is 15 residues. CDR1 SGHTA and CDR2 FQGNSA come from the germline V gene. Germline trimming cut 1 base from V and 3 bases from J; bases unmatched to any gene: 5. CDR3 DNA sequence: TGTGCCAGCAGCTTAGACCCTAGCGGGTACTACGAGCAGTACTTC. Translating it yields CASSLDPSGYYEQYF. The variable domain in full, with the rest retrieved from reference TRBV7-2 and TRBJ2-7, is GAGVSQSPSNKVTEKGKDVELRCDPISGHTALYWYRQSLGQGLEFLIYFQGNSAPDKSGLPSDRFSAERTGGSVSTLTIQRTQQEDSAVYLCASSLDPSGYYEQYFGPGTRLTVT.

This clonotype appeared a few times. V is TRBV12-5 and J is TRBJ2-2, with 9 bases lining up with TRBD2. J lost 5 bases, V lost 5 bases, and 12 bases had no gene match. The CDR3 covers 17 residues. CDR1 and CDR2 from the germline V gene are LGHNT and FRNRAP. The CDR3 sequence: CASGDGTSSLPTGELFF. CDR3 nucleotide sequence: TGTGCTAGTGGTGATGGGACTAGCAGTCTACCAACCGGGGAGCTGTTTTTT.

This clonotype was detected ten times or more. The chain employs TRBV5-1 and TRBJ2-3; a possible D gene is TRBD1 (5 bases). V was shortened by 0 bases and J by 0 bases, with 8 bases between the two germline ends. The germline gives CDR1 SGHRS, CDR2 YFSETQ. This CDR3 has 15 residues. The CDR3 nucleotides read TGCGCCAGCAGCTTGGGACAGCTGAGCACAGATACGCAGTATTTT. Translated, it gives CASSLGQLSTDTQYF.